This T cell receptor (beta chain) was sequenced for a study of Graves' ophthalmopathy and Graves' hyperthyroidism. Ophthalmopathy not arising within 18 months of follow-up defined hyperthyroidism as stable. Patients were excluded if they had other autoimmune diseases or uncontrolled infections, and likewise if pregnancy or lactation applied. From fresh peripheral blood, approximately 10 ml in volume, the PBMCs were obtained. This clonotype was detected ten times or more. Germline CDR1 MNHEY, CDR2 SMNVEV (reference sequence). Trimming at V came to 5 bases and at J to 6 bases, leaving 7 bases not matched to a gene. The CDR3 runs 14 residues. Investigators amplified TCR beta CDR3 regions from RNA transcripts. HTBI primers served in a first-round RT-PCR, which a second-round multiplex PCR followed. TCRdb re-called the multiplex PCR reads with MiXCR, one entry per CDR3 protein. The top ten hold more than 5.5% of the sample, which has about 620,000 distinct CDR3 sequences, 22% seen once.

The receptor's source is a young woman with stable Graves' hyperthyroidism. Some clones in this sample may be carry-over from other donors' samples. This chain connects TRBV27 to TRBJ2-4; TRBD1 matches at 7 bases. Material for sequencing was peripheral blood. In DNA form, the CDR3 reads TGTGCCAGCAGTGGAGGACAGGCCCTAAACATTCAGTACTTC. Amino acids: CASSGGQALNIQYF.